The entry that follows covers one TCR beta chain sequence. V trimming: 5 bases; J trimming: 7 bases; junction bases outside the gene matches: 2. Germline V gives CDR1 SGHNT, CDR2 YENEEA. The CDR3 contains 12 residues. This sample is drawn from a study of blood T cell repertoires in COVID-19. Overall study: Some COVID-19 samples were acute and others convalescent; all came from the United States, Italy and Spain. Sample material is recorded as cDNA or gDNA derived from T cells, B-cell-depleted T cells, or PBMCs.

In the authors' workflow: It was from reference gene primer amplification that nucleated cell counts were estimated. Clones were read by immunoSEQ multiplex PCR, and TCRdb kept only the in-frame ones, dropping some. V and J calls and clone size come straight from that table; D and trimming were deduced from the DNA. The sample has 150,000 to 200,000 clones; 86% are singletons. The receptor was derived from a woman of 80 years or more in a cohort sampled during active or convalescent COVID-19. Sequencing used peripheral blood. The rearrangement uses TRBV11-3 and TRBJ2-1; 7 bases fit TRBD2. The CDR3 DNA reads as TGTGCCAGCAGCCCAGCGGGGAATGAGCAGTTCTTC. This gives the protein CASSPAGNEQFF.